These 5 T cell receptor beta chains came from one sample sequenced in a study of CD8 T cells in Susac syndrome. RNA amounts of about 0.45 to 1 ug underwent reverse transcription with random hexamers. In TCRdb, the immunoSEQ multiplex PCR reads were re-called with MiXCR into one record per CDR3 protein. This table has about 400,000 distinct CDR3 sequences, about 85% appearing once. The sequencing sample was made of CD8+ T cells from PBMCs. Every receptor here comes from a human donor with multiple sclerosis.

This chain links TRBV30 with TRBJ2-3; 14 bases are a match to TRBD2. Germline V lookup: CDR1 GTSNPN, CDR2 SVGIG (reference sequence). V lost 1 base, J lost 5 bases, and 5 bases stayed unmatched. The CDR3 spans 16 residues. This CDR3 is CAWSGLAGGLRDTQYF. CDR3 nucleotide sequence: TGTGCCTGGAGTGGACTAGCGGGGGGGCTGAGAGATACGCAGTATTTT. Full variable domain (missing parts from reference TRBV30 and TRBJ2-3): SQTIHQWPATLVQPVGSPLSLECTVEGTSNPNLYWYRQAAGRGLQLLFYSVGIGQISSEVPQNLSASRPQDRQFILSSKKLLLSDSGFYLCAWSGLAGGLRDTQYFGPGTRLTVL.

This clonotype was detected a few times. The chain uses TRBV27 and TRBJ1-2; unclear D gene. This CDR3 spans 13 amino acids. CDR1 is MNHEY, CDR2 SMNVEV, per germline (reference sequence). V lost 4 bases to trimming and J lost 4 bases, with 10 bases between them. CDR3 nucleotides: TGTGCCAGCAGTTCTGGCAGAAGCTATGGCTACACCTTC. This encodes CASSSGRSYGYTF.

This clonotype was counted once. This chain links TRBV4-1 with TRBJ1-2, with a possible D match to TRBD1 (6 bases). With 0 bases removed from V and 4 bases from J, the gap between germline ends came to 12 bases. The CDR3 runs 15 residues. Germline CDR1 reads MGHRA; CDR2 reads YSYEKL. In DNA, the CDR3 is TGCGCCAGCAGCCAAGAGGCGGGGGCCGGCTATGGCTACACCTTC. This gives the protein CASSQEAGAGYGYTF.

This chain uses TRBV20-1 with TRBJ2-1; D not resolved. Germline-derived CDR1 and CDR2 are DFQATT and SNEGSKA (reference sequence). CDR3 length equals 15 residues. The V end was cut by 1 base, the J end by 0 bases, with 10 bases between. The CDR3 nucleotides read TGCAGTGCTAGAGCGACGGTGAGCTCCTACAATGAGCAGTTCTTC. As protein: CSARATVSSYNEQFF.

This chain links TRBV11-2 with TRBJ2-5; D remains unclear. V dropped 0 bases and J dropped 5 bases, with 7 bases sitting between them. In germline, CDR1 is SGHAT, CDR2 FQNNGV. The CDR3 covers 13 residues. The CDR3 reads CASSLELPETQYF. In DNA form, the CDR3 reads TGTGCCAGCAGCTTAGAGCTCCCGGAGACCCAGTACTTC.